Given below is one T cell receptor (beta chain) in context. This clone's antigen is unknown. No quality values exist for individual bases; no much larger clone is one base distant. V is cut back by 0 bases and J by 6 bases, with 14 bases in the junction unmatched. Measured from the cysteine to the phenylalanine, the CDR3 is 20 residues long. CDR3 DNA only is kept here, 60 bases in frame from base 1. The germline V gene yields LGHNA for CDR1 and YNFKEQ for CDR2. This record comes from a study of blood T cell repertoires in COVID-19 (dated by TCRdb to 2019 to 2021). For context, the study as a whole: Samples from collaborators originated in the United States, Italy and Spain and spanned both the acute and convalescent phases of COVID-19. The dataset comprised deeply sampled blood TCRbeta repertoires from subjects exposed to, actively infected with, or recovered from COVID-19. The material from the prospective study consisted of cDNA or gDNA derived from T cells, B-cell-depleted T cells, or PBMCs. A freely available public database, intended as a resource for researchers studying the immune response to SARS-CoV-2, is where the repertoires were released. A de-identified subject ID, COVID-19 status, age in years and sex were almost always included in the sample metadata. Where HLA class I and class II types were available, the types were taken from metadata supplied by the sample provider, not from assay-based typing. The samples were drawn from the first 160 participants of the ongoing ImmuneRACE study and from 1,254 subjects provided by 6 global collaborators. Paper-wide results and their limitations: How much clinical and demographic metadata was included differed by source and by participant, and the metadata was provided uncurated.

The immunoSEQ Assay, a bias-controlled multiplex PCR, was used to amplify TCRbeta CDR3 regions from genomic DNA. As for how the authors treated the data: Nucleated cell counts per sample were estimated from amplification of reference gene primers within the assay. To quantify the absolute abundance of each unique TCRbeta CDR3 rearrangement, sequence reads were collapsed and filtered. For each sample, productive Simpson clonality was calculated by taking the square root of Simpson's diversity index across productive rearrangements. TCRdb holds this immuneACCESS table with in-frame rearrangements only. Some clones are missing; in checked studies, unresolved V genes explain under half, and the rest has no known cause. That table is the source of V, J and clone size, and D and trimming were worked out from the DNA. This sample lists about 30,000 clones; roughly 80% were detected once. The ten largest clones represent roughly half of the sample.

Whole blood was collected in K2EDTA tubes by collaborating institutions according to the institutions' own protocols. Collaborator samples were shipped for TCRbeta analysis as frozen whole blood, isolated PBMCs, or DNA extracted from either sample type. Rearrangement joined TRBV4-2 to TRBJ2-3; the central 14 bases match TRBD2. Sequencing was done on a sample of peripheral blood. The clonotype originates from a woman aged 70 to 79 with acute or convalescent COVID-19. The DNA sequence is given as TGTGCCAGCAGCCAAGATCTGAGGGCGGGACTAGCGGGAGTTCGGGATACGCAGTATTTT. Its translation reads: CASSQDLRAGLAGVRDTQYF.